The 30 T cell receptor beta chains presented below share a single source sample, sequenced in a study of yellow fever vaccine responses in identical twins. From the RT-PCR reads, TCRdb called clonotypes with MiXCR, one entry per CDR3 protein. The sample consists of tens of thousands of distinct CDR3 sequences, 60% to 80% of them appearing once. The sample here was T cells from blood (PBMCs), unsorted or a sorted subset (not recorded which), taken before or after yellow fever vaccination (not recorded which). Receptors were obtained from a woman between 18 and 29 years old who received the yellow fever vaccine.

The chain joins TRBV15 to TRBJ2-7, with D uncertain. Between the trimmed V and J ends, which lost 0 bases and 4 bases, there was a span of 7 bases. Germline V gene data show CDR1 as LNHNV and CDR2 as YYDKDF (reference sequence). CDR3 length: 13 residues. CDR3 loop: CATSRDLVYEQYF. The DNA for the CDR3 is TGTGCCACCAGCAGAGATCTGGTATACGAGCAGTACTTC.

This clonotype was seen only a few times. V gene TRBV19 combines with J gene TRBJ1-1, with D perhaps matching TRBD1 (6 bases). Trimming removed 7 bases from V and 2 bases from J, with 20 bases in between. This CDR3 comprises 16 residues. Germline V gene sequence: CDR1 LNHDA, CDR2 SQIVND (reference sequence). CDR3: CASTPRWNRVNTEAFF. The DNA for the CDR3 is TGTGCCAGTACCCCCCGCTGGAACAGGGTCAACACTGAAGCTTTCTTT.

This clonotype was recorded a few times. V gene TRBV4-1 combines with J gene TRBJ2-1, with TRBD1 matching 10 bases. CDR1 is MGHRA, CDR2 YSYEKL, per germline. V lost 4 bases and J lost 7; bases outside the gene matches: 7. This CDR3 contains 15 residues. The CDR3 is CASSPPGQGPNEQFF. The DNA for the CDR3 is TGCGCCAGCAGCCCACCGGGACAGGGGCCGAATGAGCAGTTCTTC.

The genes are TRBV25-1 and TRBJ2-2, with 11 bases matching TRBD1. Per germline, CDR1 MGHDK and CDR2 SYGVNS. This CDR3 region has 15 residues. V trimming: 5 bases; J trimming: 7 bases; junction bases outside the gene matches: 6. The CDR3 DNA reads TGTGCCAGCAGTCACGGACAGGGGGCAATCGGGGAGCTGTTTTTT. Translating it yields CASSHGQGAIGELFF.

The chain is built from TRBV12-3 or TRBV12-4 and TRBJ2-1, with D hard to call. This CDR3 spans 11 amino acids. V was shortened by 4 bases and J by 5 bases, with 3 bases between the two germline ends. The CDR3 region has the DNA TGTGCCAGCAGTTGGGACAATGAGCAGTTCTTC. Translation: CASSWDNEQFF.

The rearrangement uses TRBV20-1 and TRBJ2-5; D might be TRBD2 (6 bases). This CDR3 contains 17 residues. Trimming removed 3 bases from V and 2 bases from J, with 22 bases in between. Per germline, CDR1 DFQATT and CDR2 SNEGSKA (reference sequence). The CDR3 here is CSASPWAGLGGQETQYF. CDR3 nucleotides: TGCAGTGCTAGCCCCTGGGCGGGTCTCGGAGGGCAAGAGACCCAGTACTTC.

The table lists this clonotype with a few counts. The chain recombines TRBV2 with TRBJ2-7; no firm D call. V was pared by 5 bases and J by 0 bases, with 2 bases between. Germline V lookup: CDR1 SNHLY, CDR2 FYNNEI. CDR3 length: 11 residues. CDR3: CASSNSYEQYF. CDR3 coding DNA: TGTGCCAGCAGTAACTCCTACGAGCAGTACTTC.

This chain uses TRBV7-9 with TRBJ1-2; no clear D gene. This CDR3 region has 14 residues. The germline V gene has CDR1 SEHNR and CDR2 FQNEAQ (reference sequence). Trimming removed 1 base at V and 3 bases at J, with 9 bases between. DNA for the CDR3: TGTGCCAGCAGCTTAGAGGTACAGCACTATGGCTACACCTTC. Amino acid sequence: CASSLEVQHYGYTF.

The V call is TRBV11-2, the J call TRBJ1-2; D is perhaps TRBD1 (5 bases). The germline gives CDR1 SGHAT, CDR2 FQNNGV. This CDR3 has 15 amino acids. V was trimmed by 5 bases and J by 4 bases, leaving 17 bases between them. Here the CDR3 reads CASSPDNGLSYGYTF. The CDR3 DNA follows: TGTGCCAGCAGCCCGGACAACGGACTTTCCTATGGCTACACCTTC.

This chain uses TRBV7-9 with TRBJ2-7; unclear D gene. This CDR3 is built from 11 residues. The germline V and J ends were trimmed by 4 bases and 5 bases, with 6 bases remaining between them. Germline CDR1 reads SEHNR; CDR2 reads FQNEAQ (reference sequence). In DNA, the CDR3 is TGTGCCAGCAGCTCAAGGGACGAGCAGTACTTC. Encoded protein: CASSSRDEQYF. Full variable domain (remainder filled in from reference TRBV7-9 and TRBJ2-7): DTGVSQNPRHKITKRGQNVTFRCDPISEHNRLYWYRQTLGQGPEFLTYFQNEAQLEKSRLLSDRFSAERPKGSFSTLEIQRTEQGDSAMYLCASSSRDEQYFGPGTRLTVT.

The V and J genes are TRBV5-1 and TRBJ2-1, with D unresolved. The CDR3 is 14 residues long. V was cut by 3 bases and J by 6 bases, with 13 bases left in between. CDR1 SGHRS and CDR2 YFSETQ come from the germline V gene. The chain's CDR3 is CASSSGTVVNEQFF. Written as DNA, the CDR3 is TGCGCCAGCAGCTCCGGAACGGTGGTCAATGAGCAGTTCTTC.

This clonotype was seen a few times. This chain joins TRBV11-2 and TRBJ2-1; D may be TRBD2 (5 bases). Germline V gives CDR1 SGHAT, CDR2 FQNNGV. The CDR3 consists of 15 residues. V gave up 2 bases and J gave up 0 bases, with 8 bases separating them. Here the CDR3 DNA reads TGTGCCAGCAGCTTATCTGGGAGCTCCTACAATGAGCAGTTCTTC. The encoded protein is CASSLSGSSYNEQFF.

The chain uses TRBV25-1 and TRBJ2-1, with 9 bases identical to TRBD2. The CDR3 covers 16 residues. The germline gives CDR1 MGHDK, CDR2 SYGVNS. Losses at the gene ends were 7 bases for V and 6 bases for J; bases not matched to a gene: 13. CDR3 sequence: CASKPGGGAPFNEQFF. The CDR3 bases are TGTGCCAGCAAACCCGGCGGGGGGGCCCCTTTCAATGAGCAGTTCTTC.

J is TRBJ2-5 and V is TRBV15; 15 nucleotides agree with TRBD2. V lost 11 bases and J lost 2; bases outside the gene matches: 9. The CDR3 has 16 amino acids. The V gene's germline CDR1 is LNHNV and CDR2 YYDKDF (reference sequence). The CDR3 DNA reads as TGTGCCTCCGGGACTAGCGGGAGGAATCCTCAAGAGACCCAGTACTTC. Protein: CASGTSGRNPQETQYF.

The V gene is TRBV5-1, the J gene TRBJ2-1; D is possibly TRBD1 or TRBD2 (6 bases each). V lost 2 bases and J lost 7, with 19 bases in between. This CDR3 has 16 residues. Germline CDR1 reads SGHRS; CDR2 reads YFSETQ. CDR3 sequence: CASSFLYRGRPNEQFF. The CDR3 DNA reads as TGCGCCAGCAGCTTCCTTTATCGGGGGCGGCCGAATGAGCAGTTCTTC.

This chain connects TRBV28 to TRBJ2-3; D is perhaps TRBD2 (6 bases). CDR3 size: 14 residues. V lost 7 bases, J lost 5 bases, and 16 bases lay in between. Per germline, CDR1 MDHEN and CDR2 SYDVKM. The CDR3 is CASKIAESIDTQYF. As DNA, the CDR3 is TGTGCCAGCAAGATAGCGGAGTCAATAGATACGCAGTATTTT.

This clonotype was recorded only once. The rearrangement joins TRBV29-1 to TRBJ2-7; no firm D call. Germline loops: CDR1 SQVTM, CDR2 ANQGSEA. The CDR3 extends over 10 amino acids. The V gene lost 4 bases and the J gene lost 4 bases, with 5 bases spanning the gap. The CDR3 nucleotides are TGCAGCGTTGGAACATACGAGCAGTACTTC. It yields the protein CSVGTYEQYF.

The CDR3 is CASSPLGNSPLHF. CDR3 coding DNA: TGTGCCAGCTCACCCCTTGGAAATTCACCCCTCCACTTT. V is TRBV18 and J is TRBJ1-6; no clear D. V shed 3 bases and J shed 7 bases, with 7 bases lying between them. CDR3 size: 13 residues. Germline V gives CDR1 KGHSH, CDR2 LQKENI. The full variable domain, rest sourced from reference TRBV18 and TRBJ1-6, is NAGVMQNPRHLVRRRGQEARLRCSPMKGHSHVYWYRQLPEEGLKFMVYLQKENIIDESGMPKERFSAEFPKEGPSILRIQQVVRGDSAAYFCASSPLGNSPLHFGNGTRLTVT.

V usage is TRBV14 and J usage is TRBJ2-3; no firm D call. Germline V gives CDR1 SGHDN, CDR2 FVKESK. V was clipped by 5 bases and J by 5 bases, with 5 bases between them. The CDR3 runs 11 residues. The CDR3: CASSTKDTQYF. The CDR3 region has the DNA TGTGCCAGCAGCACCAAAGATACGCAGTATTTT.

V usage is TRBV6-2 or TRBV6-3 and J usage is TRBJ2-7; D remains ambiguous. CDR1 and CDR2 (germline): MNHEY, SVGEGT. V was trimmed by 6 bases and J by 2 bases, leaving 14 bases between them. The CDR3 runs to 14 residues. The CDR3 DNA is TGTGCCAGCAGCCCTGACGCACTGACCTACGAGCAGTACTTC. This translates into CASSPDALTYEQYF.

The chain recombines TRBV4-2 with TRBJ2-2; tentatively, D is TRBD1 (6 bases). CDR3 length equals 15 residues. Germline CDR1 and CDR2: LGHNA and YNFKEQ. V lost 4 bases and J 3 bases, leaving 12 bases between the germline ends. The CDR3 sequence is CASSRPGHDTGELFF. For the CDR3, the DNA is TGTGCCAGCAGCCGCCCGGGACACGACACCGGGGAGCTGTTTTTT.

The V call is TRBV29-1, the J call TRBJ1-2, with 8 bases fitting TRBD1. The CDR3 has 13 amino acids. With 6 bases clipped from V and 2 bases from J, the junction kept 5 bases outside the gene matches. The V gene's germline CDR1 is SQVTM and CDR2 ANQGSEA. DNA of the CDR3: TGCAGCGTGATGGACAGGGTAAACTATGGCTACACCTTC. As protein: CSVMDRVNYGYTF.

This sequence joins TRBV7-3 and TRBJ2-7, with 7 positions matching TRBD2. The V segment lost 1 base and the J segment 3 bases; nucleotides outside the gene matches: 6. Germline loops: CDR1 SGHTA, CDR2 FQGTGA. The CDR3 runs to 15 residues. The CDR3 nucleotides read TGTGCCAGCAGCTTAAGCGGGAGTCAGGGCTACGAGCAGTACTTC. Protein sequence: CASSLSGSQGYEQYF.

The CDR3 DNA reads as TGCAGTGCTACTATTGAGGCTACGCAGTATTTT. It is translated as CSATIEATQYF. The chain carries TRBV20-1 and TRBJ2-3, with unresolved D. Trimming stripped 4 bases from V and 8 bases from J, with 10 bases between. The CDR3 totals 11 residues. Looked up from germline, CDR1 is DFQATT and CDR2 is SNEGSKA (reference sequence).

This clonotype was seen only a few times. The CDR3 coding sequence is TGTGCCAGCAGCTTAAACAGGGGAAACACCGGGGAGCTGTTTTTT. Protein sequence: CASSLNRGNTGELFF. V is TRBV11-1 and J is TRBJ2-2; 7 positions agree with TRBD1. Germline lookup yields CDR1 SGHAT and CDR2 FQDESV (reference sequence). This CDR3 contains 15 residues. The junction had 2 bases not matched to a gene; V was cut back by 2 bases and J by 2 bases.

In its sample, this clonotype was seen a few times. The chain has TRBV10-1 and TRBJ2-3, with D possibly matching TRBD2 (6 bases). V lost 3 bases, J lost 3 bases, and 13 bases lay in between. Per germline, CDR1 WNHNN and CDR2 SYGVQD (reference sequence). The CDR3 is 15 amino acids. The CDR3 region is CASSDGSGNTDTQYF. The CDR3 DNA reads TGCGCCAGCAGTGATGGTAGCGGAAATACAGATACGCAGTATTTT.

This sequence joins TRBV3-1 and TRBJ2-7, with D perhaps TRBD2 (5 bases). The V end was cut by 8 bases, the J end by 3 bases, with 17 bases between. The CDR3 consists of 14 residues. The V gene's germline CDR1 is LGHDT and CDR2 YNNKEL (reference sequence). The CDR3 DNA follows: TGTGCCAGCGGAAGCGGTTCCGAATTCTACGAGCAGTACTTC. As protein: CASGSGSEFYEQYF.

As DNA, the CDR3 is TGTGTCAAGGGGGCAGGGGGGAACACCGGGGAGCTGTTTTTT. Its translation is CVKGAGGNTGELFF. This sequence joins TRBV2 and TRBJ2-2; 7 nucleotides align to TRBD1. Germline V gene lookup returns CDR1 SNHLY and CDR2 FYNNEI. There are 14 residues in the CDR3.

The chain has TRBV7-1 and TRBJ2-1, with TRBD2 identical over 8 bases. TRBV7-1 is reported as an ORF; its role is uncertain. With V trimmed by 3 bases and J by 2 bases, 6 bases remained unmatched. CDR3 length equals 16 residues. CDR3 DNA sequence: TGTGCCAGCAGCTCCTTACTAGCGGTGACCTACAATGAGCAGTTCTTC. This gives the protein CASSSLLAVTYNEQFF.

This clonotype was observed a handful of times. CDR3 amino acids: CASSQEGQGLYGYTF. The CDR3 DNA is TGCGCCAGCAGCCAAGAAGGGCAGGGGCTGTATGGCTACACCTTC. The rearrangement links TRBV4-1 to TRBJ1-2; perhaps TRBD1 as D (6 bases). V was cut by 0 bases and J by 5 bases, with 13 bases left in between. There are 15 residues in the CDR3. Germline V gene lookup returns CDR1 MGHRA and CDR2 YSYEKL.